These 8 T cell receptor beta chains were sequenced from one sample in a study of blood T cell repertoires in COVID-19. Repertoires were generated with immunoSEQ multiplex PCR, while TCRdb's copy carries only in-frame clones and drops some. The profile covers around 330,000 clones, with around nine tenths appearing a single time and 8% to 10% taken by the ten largest. Sequenced: PBMCs or T cells enriched from blood (not recorded which). All receptors derive from a woman in her thirties or forties who had recovered from COVID-19.

The chain uses TRBV11-2 and TRBJ1-5; D uncertain. This CDR3 has 14 residues. The germline V gene has CDR1 SGHAT and CDR2 FQNNGV. The V end lost 0 bases, the J end lost 6 bases, and 9 bases lay between the germline ends. This chain's CDR3 is CASSLDQYLQPQHF. CDR3 sequence (DNA): TGTGCCAGCAGCTTAGATCAGTATCTTCAGCCCCAGCATTTT.

The chain is built from TRBV19 and TRBJ2-7; 7 nucleotides agree with TRBD2. Germline values: CDR1 LNHDA, CDR2 SQIVND (reference sequence). V shed 5 bases, J shed 7 bases, and the junction held 8 bases outside the gene matches. The CDR3 is 13 residues long. In DNA form, the CDR3 reads TGTGCCAGTAGTTGGGCTAGCGGCTCTGAGCAGTACTTC. It is translated as CASSWASGSEQYF. Full variable domain (remainder filled in from reference TRBV19 and TRBJ2-7): DGGITQSPKYLFRKEGQNVTLSCEQNLNHDAMYWYRQDPGQGLRLIYYSQIVNDFQKGDIAEGYSVSREKKESFPLTVTSAQKNPTAFYLCASSWASGSEQYFGPGTRLTVT.

The J gene is TRBJ2-2, the V gene TRBV7-2; D is possibly TRBD2 (5 bases). Germline V gene data show CDR1 as SGHTA and CDR2 as FQGNSA. The CDR3 loop spans 16 amino acids. V was clipped by 1 base and J by 2 bases, with 11 bases between them. Here the CDR3 reads CASSLDRGYNTGELFF. Written as DNA, the CDR3 is TGTGCCAGCAGCTTAGATCGGGGTTACAACACCGGGGAGCTGTTTTTT.

V usage is TRBV18 and J usage is TRBJ2-7; TRBD1 aligns across 10 bases. The germline V gene has CDR1 KGHSH and CDR2 LQKENI. After removal of 5 bases from V and 2 bases from J, the junction contained 6 bases not matched to a gene. This CDR3 is built from 15 residues. The CDR3 coding sequence is TGTGCCAGCTCATCCTCCGGGACAGGGGCCTACGAGCAGTACTTC. Its translation is CASSSSGTGAYEQYF.

With respect to this clone: Distinct nucleotide sequences in the sample also encode this CDR3. The chain employs TRBV18 and TRBJ1-5; maybe TRBD1 (6 bases). CDR1 KGHSH and CDR2 LQKENI come from the germline V gene. The CDR3 spans 14 residues. V was shortened by 3 bases and J by 1 base, with 7 bases between the two germline ends. CDR3 DNA sequence: TGTGCCAGCTCACCCGACAGGAGCAATCAGCCCCAGCATTTT. Translated: CASSPDRSNQPQHF.

The chain recombines TRBV15 with TRBJ2-2; D is undetermined. The CDR3 has 15 amino acids. V lost 0 bases and J 5 bases, leaving 10 bases between the germline ends. The germline V gene encodes CDR1 LNHNV and CDR2 YYDKDF (reference sequence). The CDR3 spells CATSRDDARTGELFF. The CDR3 coding sequence is TGTGCCACCAGCAGAGATGATGCGCGGACCGGGGAGCTGTTTTTT.

The CDR3: CASSLGDSGDTRLGEQFF. CDR3 nucleotide sequence: TGTGCCAGCAGCTTGGGCGACAGTGGGGACACTCGTCTGGGTGAGCAGTTCTTC. V is TRBV13 and J is TRBJ2-1; D might be TRBD1 (6 bases). V shed 3 bases and J shed 9 bases, with 27 bases lying between them. Germline CDR1 is PRHDT and CDR2 is FYEKMQ (reference sequence). The CDR3 totals 18 residues.

The chain uses TRBV5-1 and TRBJ1-2; perhaps TRBD1 as D (5 bases). CDR1 SGHRS and CDR2 YFSETQ come from the germline V gene. This CDR3 has 15 residues. V was pared by 0 bases and J by 4 bases, with 13 bases between. CDR3 loop: CASSLVSGESYGYTF. The CDR3 nucleotides are TGCGCCAGCAGCTTGGTTTCGGGGGAGAGCTATGGCTACACCTTC.